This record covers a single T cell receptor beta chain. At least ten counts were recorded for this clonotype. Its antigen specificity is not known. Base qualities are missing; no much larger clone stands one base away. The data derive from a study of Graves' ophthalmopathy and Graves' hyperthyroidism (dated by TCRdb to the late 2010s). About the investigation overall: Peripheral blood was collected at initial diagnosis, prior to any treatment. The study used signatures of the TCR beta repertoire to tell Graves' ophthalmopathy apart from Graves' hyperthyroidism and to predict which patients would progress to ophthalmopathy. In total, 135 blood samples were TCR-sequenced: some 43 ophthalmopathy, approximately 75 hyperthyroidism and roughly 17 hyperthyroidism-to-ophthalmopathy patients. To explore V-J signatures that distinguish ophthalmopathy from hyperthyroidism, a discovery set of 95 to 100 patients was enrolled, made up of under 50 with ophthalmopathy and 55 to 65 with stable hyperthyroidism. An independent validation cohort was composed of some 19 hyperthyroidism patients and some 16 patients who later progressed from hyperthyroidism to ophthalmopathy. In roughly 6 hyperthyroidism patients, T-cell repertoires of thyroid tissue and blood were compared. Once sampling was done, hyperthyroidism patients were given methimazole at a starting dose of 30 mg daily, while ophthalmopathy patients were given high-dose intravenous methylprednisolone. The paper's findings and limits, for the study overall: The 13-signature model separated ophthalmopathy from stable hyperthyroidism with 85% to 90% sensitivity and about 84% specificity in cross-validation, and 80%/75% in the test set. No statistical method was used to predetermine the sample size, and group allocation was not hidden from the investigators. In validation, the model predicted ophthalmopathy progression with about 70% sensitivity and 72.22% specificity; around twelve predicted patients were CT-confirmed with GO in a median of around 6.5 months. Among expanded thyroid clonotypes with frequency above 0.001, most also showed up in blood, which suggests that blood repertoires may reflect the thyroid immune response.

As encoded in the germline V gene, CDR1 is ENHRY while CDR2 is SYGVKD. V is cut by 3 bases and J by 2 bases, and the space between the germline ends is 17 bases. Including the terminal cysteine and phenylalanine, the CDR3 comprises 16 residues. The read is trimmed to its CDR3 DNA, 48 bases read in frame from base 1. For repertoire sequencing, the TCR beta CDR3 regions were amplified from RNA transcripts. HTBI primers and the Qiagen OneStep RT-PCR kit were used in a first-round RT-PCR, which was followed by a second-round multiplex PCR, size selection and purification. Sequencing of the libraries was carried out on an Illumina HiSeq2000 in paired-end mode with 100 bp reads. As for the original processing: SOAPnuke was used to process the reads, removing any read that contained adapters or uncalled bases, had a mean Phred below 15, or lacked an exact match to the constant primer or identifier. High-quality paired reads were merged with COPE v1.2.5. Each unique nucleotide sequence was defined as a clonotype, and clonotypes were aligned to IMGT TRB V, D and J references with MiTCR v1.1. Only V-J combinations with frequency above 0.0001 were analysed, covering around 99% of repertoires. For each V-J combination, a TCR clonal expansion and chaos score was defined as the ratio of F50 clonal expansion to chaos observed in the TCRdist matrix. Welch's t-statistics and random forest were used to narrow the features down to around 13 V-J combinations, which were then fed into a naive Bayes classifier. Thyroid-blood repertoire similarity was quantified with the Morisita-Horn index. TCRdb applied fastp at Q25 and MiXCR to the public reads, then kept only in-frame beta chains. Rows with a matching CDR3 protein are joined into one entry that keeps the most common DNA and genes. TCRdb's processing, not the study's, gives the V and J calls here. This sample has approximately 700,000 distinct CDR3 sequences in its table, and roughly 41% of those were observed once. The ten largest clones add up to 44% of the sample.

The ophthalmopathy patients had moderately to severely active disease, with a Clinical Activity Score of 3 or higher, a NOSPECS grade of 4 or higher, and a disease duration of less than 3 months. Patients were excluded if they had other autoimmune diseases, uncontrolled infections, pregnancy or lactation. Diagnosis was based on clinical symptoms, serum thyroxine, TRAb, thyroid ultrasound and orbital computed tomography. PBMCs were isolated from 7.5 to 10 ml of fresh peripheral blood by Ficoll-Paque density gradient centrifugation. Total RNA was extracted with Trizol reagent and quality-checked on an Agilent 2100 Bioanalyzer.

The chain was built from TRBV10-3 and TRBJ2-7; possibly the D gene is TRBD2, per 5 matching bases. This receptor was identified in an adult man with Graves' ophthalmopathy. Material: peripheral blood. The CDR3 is CAISDILGSRTYEQYF. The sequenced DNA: TGTGCCATCAGTGATATTCTGGGGAGCAGAACCTACGAGCAGTACTTC.